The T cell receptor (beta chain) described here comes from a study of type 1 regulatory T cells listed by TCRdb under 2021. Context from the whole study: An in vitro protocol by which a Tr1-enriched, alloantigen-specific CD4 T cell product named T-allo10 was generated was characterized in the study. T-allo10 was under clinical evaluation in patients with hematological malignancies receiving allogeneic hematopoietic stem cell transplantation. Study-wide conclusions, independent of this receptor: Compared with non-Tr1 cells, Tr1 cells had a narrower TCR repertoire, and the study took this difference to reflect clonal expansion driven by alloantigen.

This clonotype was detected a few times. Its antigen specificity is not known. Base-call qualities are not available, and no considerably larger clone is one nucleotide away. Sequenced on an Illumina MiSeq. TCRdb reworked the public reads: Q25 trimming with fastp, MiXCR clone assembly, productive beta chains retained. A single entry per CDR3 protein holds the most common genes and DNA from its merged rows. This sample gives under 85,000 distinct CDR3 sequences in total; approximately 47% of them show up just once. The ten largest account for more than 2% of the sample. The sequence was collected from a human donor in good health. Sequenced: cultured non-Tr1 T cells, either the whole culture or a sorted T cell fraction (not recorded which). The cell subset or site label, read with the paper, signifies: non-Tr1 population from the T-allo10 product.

The CDR3 in this case is CASRVEGNTEAFF. The DNA is TGTGCCAGCAGAGTCGAGGGGAACACTGAAGCTTTCTTT. This chain joins TRBV2 to TRBJ1-1; the D gene lacks a confident call. Trimming costs V 6 bases and J 1 base, and their ends lie 9 bases apart. CDR1 SNHLY and CDR2 FYNNEI were looked up in the germline V gene. The CDR3, cysteine through phenylalanine, is 13 amino acids long. Of the read, only the CDR3 DNA is kept; its 39 bases are in frame from base 1.